These T cell receptor beta chains were read from a single sample in a study of blood T cell repertoires in COVID-19. Libraries were prepared by immunoSEQ multiplex PCR; TCRdb keeps only in-frame clonotypes and omits some of them. The sample has over 450,000 clones; 89% are singletons. The sequencing input was peripheral blood. The source is a man between 18 and 29 years old with COVID-19, enrolled during active disease. The CDR3 runs from the conserved cysteine through the conserved F or W. Each record gives: D gene, J gene, V gene, clone size, CDR3 DNA, CDR3 protein. D genes are given only for firm matches. Size is stated for part of the rows, as once, few or many counts, or as a class when the clone is expanded.

D: TRBD2
J: TRBJ2-7
V: TRBV7-3
size: .
DNA: TGTGCCAGCAGCGCTCGACAGGGAAGGACTAGCGGGATTATATACGAGCAGTACTTC
CDR3: CASSARQGRTSGIIYEQYF

D: .
J: TRBJ2-3
V: TRBV4-1
size: .
DNA: TGCGCCAGCAGCCAAGAGGCATCGCCGGGGGATACGCAGTATTTT
CDR3: CASSQEASPGDTQYF

D: TRBD1
J: TRBJ2-7
V: TRBV2
size: .
DNA: TGTGCCAGCACCGCCGGGACAGAGCCCTACGAGCAGTACTTC
CDR3: CASTAGTEPYEQYF

D: .
J: TRBJ1-1
V: TRBV7-2
size: .
DNA: TGTGCCAGCAGCTTAGATCCCTACACTGAAGCTTTCTTT
CDR3: CASSLDPYTEAFF

D: .
J: TRBJ1-1
V: TRBV5-1
size: .
DNA: TGCGCCAGCAGCTTGGGGGAGGTGGACAACACTGAAGCTTTCTTT
CDR3: CASSLGEVDNTEAFF

D: TRBD1
J: TRBJ2-5
V: TRBV29-1
size: .
DNA: TGCAGCGCGCGGGACAGGGGAGAGACCCAGTACTTC
CDR3: CSARDRGETQYF

D: TRBD2
J: TRBJ2-7
V: TRBV10-1
size: once
DNA: TGCGCCAGCAGTGAGGCCGGGAGGGGAGGGTACGAGCAGTACTTC
CDR3: CASSEAGRGGYEQYF

D: TRBD1
J: TRBJ2-7
V: TRBV12-3/TRBV12-4
size: .
DNA: TGTGCCAGCAGTTTAACAGGGGTCCACGAGCAGTACTTC
CDR3: CASSLTGVHEQYF

D: TRBD2
J: TRBJ2-7
V: TRBV7-8
size: .
DNA: TGTGCCAGCAGCGCTTTCCTAGCGGGAGTCGGTTACGAGCAGTACTTC
CDR3: CASSAFLAGVGYEQYF

D: TRBD1
J: TRBJ2-5
V: TRBV5-1
size: .
DNA: TGCGCCAGCAGCTTTACAGGGGGAGGTGAGGAGACCCAGTACTTC
CDR3: CASSFTGGGEETQYF

D: .
J: TRBJ2-7
V: TRBV7-9
size: .
DNA: TGTGCCAGCAGCGGGACAAACTCCTACGAGCAGTACTTC
CDR3: CASSGTNSYEQYF